This T cell receptor (beta chain) was captured in a study of blood T cell repertoires in COVID-19. Study at large: The samples span acute and convalescent COVID-19 from the United States, Italy and Spain. PBMCs, B-cell-depleted T cells, or T cells provided the cDNA or gDNA that made up the material.

CDR1 and CDR2 (germline): MNHEY, SMNVEV (reference sequence). Between the trimmed V and J ends, which lost 3 bases and 2 bases, there was a span of 16 bases. The CDR3 is 16 residues long. How the authors handled the data: Nucleated cell number was recorded as an estimate derived from reference gene primer amplification. TCRdb's copy holds only in-frame clones and misses some; the assay was immunoSEQ multiplex PCR. V, J and clone size reflect that table, while D and trimming were determined from the DNA. The repertoire holds tens of thousands of clones, 75% to 85% seen once, with roughly 25% in the top ten.

The clonotype comes from a man aged 55-75 years with acute or convalescent COVID-19. Sequenced sample: peripheral blood. The chain is built from TRBV27 and TRBJ1-2, with D perhaps matching TRBD1 (6 bases). The DNA of the CDR3 is TGTGCCAGCAGTTTGATGGGGGCGGGAGACAACTATGGCTACACCTTC. Translation gives CASSLMGAGDNYGYTF.